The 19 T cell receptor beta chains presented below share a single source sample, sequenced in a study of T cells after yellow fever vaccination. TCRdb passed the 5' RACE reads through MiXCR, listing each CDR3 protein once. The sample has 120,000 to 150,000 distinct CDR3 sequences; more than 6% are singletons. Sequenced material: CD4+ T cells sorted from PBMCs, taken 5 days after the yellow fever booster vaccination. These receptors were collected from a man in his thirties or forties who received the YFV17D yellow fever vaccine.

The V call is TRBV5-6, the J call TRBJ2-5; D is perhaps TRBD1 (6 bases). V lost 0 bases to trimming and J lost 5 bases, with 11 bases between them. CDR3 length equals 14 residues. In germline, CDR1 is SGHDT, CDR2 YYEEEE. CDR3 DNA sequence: TGTGCCAGCAGCTTGGGACCAGGGGTGGAGACCCAGTACTTC. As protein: CASSLGPGVETQYF.

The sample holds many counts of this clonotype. In nucleotides, the CDR3 is TGTGCCAGCAGCACAACCGGGGAGCTGTTTTTT. It codes for CASSTTGELFF. The chain uses TRBV7-8 and TRBJ2-2, with D uncertain. Germline lookup yields CDR1 SGHVS and CDR2 FQNEAQ. This CDR3 is built from 11 residues. The germline V and J ends were trimmed by 5 bases and 5 bases, with 3 bases remaining between them.

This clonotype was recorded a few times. The CDR3 DNA reads TGTGCCAGCAGTCCACCTGGGAGGCGGTACGAGCAGTACTTC. Its protein product is CASSPPGRRYEQYF. The rearrangement links TRBV27 to TRBJ2-7; TRBD2 might be the D (6 bases). CDR3 length: 14 residues. Germline CDR1 is MNHEY and CDR2 is SMNVEV (reference sequence). Trimming removed 5 bases at V and 4 bases at J, with 15 bases between.

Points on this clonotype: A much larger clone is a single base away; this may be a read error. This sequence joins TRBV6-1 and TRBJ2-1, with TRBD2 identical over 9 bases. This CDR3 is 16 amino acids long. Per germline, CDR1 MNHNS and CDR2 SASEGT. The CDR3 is CDSSEAGGSSYNEQFF. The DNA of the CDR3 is TGTGACAGCAGTGAAGCGGGAGGAAGCTCCTACAATGAGCAGTTCTTC.

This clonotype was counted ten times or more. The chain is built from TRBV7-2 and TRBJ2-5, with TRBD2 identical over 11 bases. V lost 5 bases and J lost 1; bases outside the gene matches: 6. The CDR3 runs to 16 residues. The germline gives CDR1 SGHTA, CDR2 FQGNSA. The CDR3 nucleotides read TGTGCCAGCAGCCCCCCTAGCGGGAGGCCCCAAGAGACCCAGTACTTC. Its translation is CASSPPSGRPQETQYF. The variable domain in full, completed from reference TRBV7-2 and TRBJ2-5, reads GAGVSQSPSNKVTEKGKDVELRCDPISGHTALYWYRQSLGQGLEFLIYFQGNSAPDKSGLPSDRFSAERTGGSVSTLTIQRTQQEDSAVYLCASSPPSGRPQETQYFGPGTRLLVL.

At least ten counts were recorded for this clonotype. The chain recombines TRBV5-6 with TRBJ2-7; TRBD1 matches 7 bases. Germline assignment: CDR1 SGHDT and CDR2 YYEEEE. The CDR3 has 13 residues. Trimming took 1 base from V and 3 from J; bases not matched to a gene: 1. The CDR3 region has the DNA TGTGCCAGCAGCTTGCCAGGGGGCTACGAGCAGTACTTC. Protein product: CASSLPGGYEQYF.

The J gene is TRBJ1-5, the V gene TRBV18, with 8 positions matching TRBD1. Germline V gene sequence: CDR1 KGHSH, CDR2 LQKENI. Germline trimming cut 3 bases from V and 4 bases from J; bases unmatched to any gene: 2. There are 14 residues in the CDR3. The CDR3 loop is CASSPGQANQPQHF. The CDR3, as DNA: TGTGCCAGCTCACCGGGACAGGCGAATCAGCCCCAGCATTTT.

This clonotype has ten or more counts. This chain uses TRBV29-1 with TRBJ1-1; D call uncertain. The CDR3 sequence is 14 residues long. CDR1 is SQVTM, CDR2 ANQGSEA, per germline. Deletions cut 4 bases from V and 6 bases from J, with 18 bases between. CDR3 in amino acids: CSVASGVRFAEAFF. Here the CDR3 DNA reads TGCAGCGTTGCATCCGGGGTTCGTTTCGCTGAAGCTTTCTTT.

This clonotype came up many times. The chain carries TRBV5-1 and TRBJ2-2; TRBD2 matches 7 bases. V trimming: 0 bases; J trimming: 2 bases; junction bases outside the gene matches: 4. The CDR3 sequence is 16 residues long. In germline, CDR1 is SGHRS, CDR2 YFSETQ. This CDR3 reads CASSLVSGDNTGELFF. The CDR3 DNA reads TGCGCCAGCAGCTTGGTCAGCGGGGACAACACCGGGGAGCTGTTTTTT.

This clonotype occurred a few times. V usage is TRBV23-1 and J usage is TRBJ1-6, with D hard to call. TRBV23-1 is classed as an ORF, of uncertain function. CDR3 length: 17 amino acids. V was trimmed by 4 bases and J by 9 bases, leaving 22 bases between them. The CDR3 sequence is CASSPPTGPREVSPLHF. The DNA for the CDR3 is TGCGCCAGCAGTCCACCAACCGGCCCCCGCGAGGTTTCACCCCTCCACTTT.

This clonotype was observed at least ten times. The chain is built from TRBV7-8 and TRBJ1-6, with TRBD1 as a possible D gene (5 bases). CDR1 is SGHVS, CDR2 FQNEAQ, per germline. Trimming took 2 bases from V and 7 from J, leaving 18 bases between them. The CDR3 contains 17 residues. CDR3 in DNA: TGTGCCAGCAGCTTAAGGCGGGGTGGGGGTACCAATTCACCCCTCCACTTT. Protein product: CASSLRRGGGTNSPLHF.

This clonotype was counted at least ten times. The DNA of the CDR3 is TGTGCCAGCAGCCTAATCAGGGGACTAGAACTCGAGCAGTACTTC. Translation: CASSLIRGLELEQYF. V usage is TRBV7-8 and J usage is TRBJ2-7, with 8 bases aligning to TRBD2. Germline values: CDR1 SGHVS, CDR2 FQNEAQ. The CDR3 is made up of 15 amino acids. V trimming: 5 bases; J trimming: 6 bases; junction bases outside the gene matches: 12.

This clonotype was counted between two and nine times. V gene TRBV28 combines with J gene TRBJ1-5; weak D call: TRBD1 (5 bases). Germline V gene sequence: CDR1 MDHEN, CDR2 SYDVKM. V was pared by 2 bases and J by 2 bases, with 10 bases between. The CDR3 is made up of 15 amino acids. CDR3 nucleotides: TGTGCCAGCAGTTTAAGAACAGGAGGCAATCAGCCCCAGCATTTT. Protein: CASSLRTGGNQPQHF.

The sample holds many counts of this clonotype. In DNA form, the CDR3 reads TGTGCCAGCAGTTACGGCGGATCTGGGCATGGCTACACCTTC. The encoded protein is CASSYGGSGHGYTF. The chain is built from TRBV6-5 and TRBJ1-2; D is unclear. Trimming removed 2 bases at V and 6 bases at J, with 13 bases between. CDR3 length equals 14 residues. Germline V gene sequence: CDR1 MNHEY, CDR2 SVGAGI.

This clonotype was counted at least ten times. The CDR3 bases are TGTGCCAGCAGTGGACTAGCTGCCGGAAACACCATATATTTT. It codes for CASSGLAAGNTIYF. The rearrangement joins TRBV25-1 to TRBJ1-3; no clear D. V was clipped by 4 bases and J by 4 bases, with 11 bases between them. Germline assignment: CDR1 MGHDK and CDR2 SYGVNS. The CDR3 loop spans 14 amino acids.

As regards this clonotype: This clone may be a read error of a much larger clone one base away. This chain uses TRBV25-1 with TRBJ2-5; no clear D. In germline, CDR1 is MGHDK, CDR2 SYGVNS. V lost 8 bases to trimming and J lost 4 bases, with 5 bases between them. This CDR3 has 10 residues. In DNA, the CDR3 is TGTGCCAGCGCTACAGAGACCCAGTACTTC. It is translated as CASATETQYF.

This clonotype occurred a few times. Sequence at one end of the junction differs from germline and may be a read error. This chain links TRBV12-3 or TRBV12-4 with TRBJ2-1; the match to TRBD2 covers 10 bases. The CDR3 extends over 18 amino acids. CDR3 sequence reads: CACSLRTSGIGVGNEQFF. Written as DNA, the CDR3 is TGTGCCTGCAGTTTGAGGACTAGCGGAATAGGGGTCGGGAATGAGCAGTTCTTC.

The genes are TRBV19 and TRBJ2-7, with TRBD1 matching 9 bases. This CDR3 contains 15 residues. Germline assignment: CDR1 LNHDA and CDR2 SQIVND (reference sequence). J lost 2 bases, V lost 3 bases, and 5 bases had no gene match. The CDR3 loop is CASSILGQGTYEQYF. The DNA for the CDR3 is TGTGCCAGTAGTATCCTCGGACAGGGGACCTACGAGCAGTACTTC.

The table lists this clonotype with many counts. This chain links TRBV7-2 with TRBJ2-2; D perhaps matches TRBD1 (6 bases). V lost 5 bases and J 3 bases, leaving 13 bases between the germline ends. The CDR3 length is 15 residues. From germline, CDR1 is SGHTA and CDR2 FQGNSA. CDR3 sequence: CASSNRDTYTGELFF. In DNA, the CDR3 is TGTGCCAGCAGCAACCGGGACACATACACCGGGGAGCTGTTTTTT.